Below are 27 T cell receptor beta chains sequenced from a single sample in a study of CD8 T cell repertoires and HIV-1 epitope variants (dated by TCRdb to the early 2020s). No antigen has been identified for these receptors. Preparation of the library involved the immunoSEQ multiplex PCR assay. Held by TCRdb, this immuneACCESS table contains in-frame sequences only and omits some clones. Under half of the omission traces to an unresolved V gene where checked; the cause of the rest is unknown. In all, the sample holds 4,000 to 6,000 clones, and 55% to 70% of those were seen once. 35% to 55% of the sample comes from the top ten. Sequencing was carried out using cultured CD8+ T cells derived from PBMCs. Receptors were obtained from a male donor with HIV.

The chain is built from TRBV28 and TRBJ2-1; a weak D match, TRBD2 (5 bases). Per germline, CDR1 MDHEN and CDR2 SYDVKM. The CDR3 is 14 amino acids. Trimming stripped 3 bases from V and 6 bases from J, with 12 bases between. DNA for the CDR3: TGTGCCAGCAGTTTGCTTAGCGCGAGCAATGAGCAGTTCTTC. Protein sequence: CASSLLSASNEQFF.

J is TRBJ1-1 and V is TRBV7-8, with TRBD1 matching 7 bases. The CDR3 loop spans 16 amino acids. Unmatched junction bases numbered 16, after V lost 7 bases and J lost 5 bases. Germline V CDR1 and CDR2: SGHVS, FQNEAQ. This CDR3 reads CASTNRNRGLKTEAFF. The CDR3, as DNA: TGTGCCAGCACCAACCGAAATAGGGGGCTTAAAACTGAAGCTTTCTTT.

The chain carries TRBV6-1 and TRBJ2-5, with 7 positions matching TRBD1. Germline values: CDR1 MNHNS, CDR2 SASEGT. The CDR3 sequence is 16 residues long. The V gene end was trimmed by 2 bases and the J gene end by 2 bases; junction bases not matched to a gene: 8. The DNA of the CDR3 is TGTGCCAGCAGTGAACCCCTAGAGGACAGGCAAGAGACCCAGTACTTC. As protein: CASSEPLEDRQETQYF.

The DNA for the CDR3 is TGTGCCTGGAGTGCCGACAGCAATCAGCCCCAGCATTTT. This encodes CAWSADSNQPQHF. The chain couples TRBV30 to TRBJ1-5, with D uncertain. V was shortened by 1 base and J by 1 base, with 5 bases between the two germline ends. The germline V gene has CDR1 GTSNPN and CDR2 SVGIG (reference sequence). This CDR3 region has 13 residues.

The V call is TRBV11-2, the J call TRBJ1-1; 11 positions match TRBD1. The V segment lost 5 bases and the J segment 11 bases; nucleotides outside the gene matches: 10. The CDR3 is made up of 14 amino acids. Germline V gene lookup returns CDR1 SGHAT and CDR2 FQNNGV. The CDR3 nucleotides are TGTGCCAGCAGCACCTGGACAGGGGGCGCCCAGGCTTTCTTT. The encoded protein is CASSTWTGGAQAFF.

The chain recombines TRBV27 with TRBJ1-4; D possibly corresponds to TRBD1 (6 bases). The CDR3 covers 15 residues. CDR1 is MNHEY, CDR2 SMNVEV, per germline (reference sequence). Trimming took 3 bases from V and 8 from J, leaving 16 bases between them. The CDR3, as DNA: TGTGCCAGCAGTTTTGATAGGGAAGGACAGGAAAAACTGTTTTTT. Encoded protein: CASSFDREGQEKLFF.

This chain joins TRBV5-4 and TRBJ1-2, with D uncertain. CDR1 SGHNT and CDR2 YYREEE come from the germline V gene (reference sequence). The CDR3 spans 15 residues. V was clipped by 0 bases and J by 4 bases, with 13 bases between them. Here the CDR3 reads CASSLEAGSLYGYTF. CDR3 DNA: TGTGCCAGCAGCTTGGAGGCGGGCAGCCTCTATGGCTACACCTTC.

V gene TRBV18 combines with J gene TRBJ2-7; the match to TRBD1 covers 10 bases. The CDR3 totals 13 residues. The V and J ends lost 6 bases and 7 bases, in that order; junction bases with no gene match: 6. Germline CDR1 KGHSH, CDR2 LQKENI. The CDR3 coding sequence is TGTGCCAGCTCGACAGGGGGCGCGGGGGAGCAGTACTTC. Protein: CASSTGGAGEQYF.

The chain links TRBV19 to TRBJ2-1; tentatively, D is TRBD1 (6 bases). The V gene lost 5 bases and the J gene lost 8 bases, with 13 bases spanning the gap. Germline CDR1 and CDR2: LNHDA and SQIVND (reference sequence). CDR3 length: 13 residues. The CDR3 coding sequence is TGTGCCAGTAGTCCCTCAGGGGTCCATGAGCAGTTCTTC. Protein: CASSPSGVHEQFF.

This rearrangement joins TRBV2 to TRBJ1-3; D not certain. V lost 6 bases and J 0 bases, leaving 12 bases between the germline ends. Germline V gene sequence: CDR1 SNHLY, CDR2 FYNNEI. The length of the CDR3 is 15 residues. The DNA of the CDR3 is TGTGCCAGCAGCCCCCAGACGTTCTCTGGAAACACCATATATTTT. Its translation: CASSPQTFSGNTIYF. Full variable domain (rest looked up from reference TRBV2 and TRBJ1-3): EPEVTQTPSHQVTQMGQEVILRCVPISNHLYFYWYRQILGQKVEFLVSFYNNEISEKSEIFDDQFSVERPDGSNFTLKIRSTKLEDSAMYFCASSPQTFSGNTIYFGEGSWLTVV.

This chain uses TRBV14 with TRBJ2-5, with 7 bases aligning to TRBD1. The CDR3 extends over 15 amino acids. Trimming cost V 5 bases and J 3 bases; bases outside gene matches: 9. CDR1 and CDR2 (germline): SGHDN, FVKESK. CDR3 in amino acids: CASSLSTGAKETQYF. The CDR3 nucleotides read TGTGCCAGCAGCTTATCAACAGGGGCCAAAGAGACCCAGTACTTC.

This chain uses TRBV28 with TRBJ1-1; possibly TRBD1 for D (5 bases). Germline values: CDR1 MDHEN, CDR2 SYDVKM. Trimming stripped 7 bases from V and 1 base from J, with 10 bases between. The CDR3 has 13 residues. The CDR3 spells CASTETGNTEAFF. CDR3 sequence (DNA): TGTGCCAGCACCGAAACAGGGAACACTGAAGCTTTCTTT.

The gene calls are TRBV19 and TRBJ2-6; 7 nucleotides agree with TRBD1. Per germline, CDR1 LNHDA and CDR2 SQIVND (reference sequence). CDR3 length: 15 residues. Losses at the gene ends were 5 bases for V and 2 bases for J; bases not matched to a gene: 3. CDR3 loop: CASSLGGAGANVLTF. The DNA of the CDR3 is TGTGCCAGTAGTCTAGGGGGCGCTGGGGCCAACGTCCTGACTTTC.

This sequence joins TRBV5-4 and TRBJ2-1; 8 nucleotides align to TRBD2. The V gene end was trimmed by 4 bases and the J gene end by 0 bases; junction bases not matched to a gene: 6. The CDR3 runs to 16 residues. Germline V lookup: CDR1 SGHNT, CDR2 YYREEE (reference sequence). The DNA for the CDR3 is TGTGCCAGCAGCGGATATAGCGGGGTCTCCTACAATGAGCAGTTCTTC. Translated, it gives CASSGYSGVSYNEQFF.

This sequence joins TRBV6-1 and TRBJ1-1; 8 nucleotides line up with TRBD1. CDR1 and CDR2 from the germline V gene are MNHNS and SASEGT. Unmatched junction bases numbered 3, after V lost 5 bases and J lost 7 bases. This CDR3 region has 12 residues. CDR3 protein: CASSRQGNEAFF. The CDR3 DNA reads TGTGCCAGCAGTCGACAGGGGAATGAAGCTTTCTTT.

The genes are TRBV28 and TRBJ2-7; unclear D gene. Looked up from germline, CDR1 is MDHEN and CDR2 is SYDVKM. The CDR3 sequence is 12 residues long. Deletions cut 4 bases from V and 0 bases from J, with 4 bases between. In nucleotides, the CDR3 is TGTGCCAGCAGTTCAGACTCCTACGAGCAGTACTTC. Residues: CASSSDSYEQYF. Full variable domain (rest looked up from reference TRBV28 and TRBJ2-7): DVKVTQSSRYLVKRTGEKVFLECVQDMDHENMFWYRQDPGLGLRLIYFSYDVKMKEKGDIPEGYSVSREKKERFSLILESASTNQTSMYLCASSSDSYEQYFGPGTRLTVT.

This clone was seen a few times. The chain uses TRBV11-3 and TRBJ2-7; TRBD1 agrees at 7 bases. CDR1 and CDR2 (germline): SGHNT, YENEEA. This CDR3 comprises 12 residues. The V segment lost 6 bases and the J segment 5 bases; nucleotides outside the gene matches: 4. As DNA, the CDR3 is TGTGCCAGCAGTTATACAGGGGACGAGCAGTACTTC. This codes for CASSYTGDEQYF.

V gene TRBV27 combines with J gene TRBJ2-3; 9 nucleotides line up with TRBD2. After removal of 0 bases from V and 2 bases from J, the junction contained 3 bases not matched to a gene. The V gene's germline CDR1 is MNHEY and CDR2 SMNVEV (reference sequence). This CDR3 is built from 16 residues. The CDR3 bases are TGTGCCAGCAGTTTATCTAGCGGGGGCATCACAGATACGCAGTATTTT. Amino acid sequence: CASSLSSGGITDTQYF.

J is TRBJ2-7 and V is TRBV11-1, with 9 bases fitting TRBD1. V lost 5 bases and J lost 6; bases outside the gene matches: 8. This CDR3 region has 14 residues. Germline assignment: CDR1 SGHAT and CDR2 FQDESV (reference sequence). The CDR3 DNA follows: TGTGCCAGCAGCCCGAGGGACAGGGATGTCGAGCAGTACTTC. Protein: CASSPRDRDVEQYF.

This clone was detected only a few times. The chain couples TRBV28 to TRBJ1-1; D gene unclear. V lost 9 bases and J 7 bases, leaving 12 bases between the germline ends. CDR1 MDHEN and CDR2 SYDVKM come from the germline V gene. CDR3 size: 11 residues. The CDR3 sequence is CASSPLSEAFF. The CDR3 DNA is TGTGCCAGTTCTCCGCTTAGTGAAGCTTTCTTT.

The CDR3 nucleotides are TGTGCCAGCAGCCCCGGGACTCATTATCCTTTAATTTTAGAGCAGTACTTC. Residues: CASSPGTHYPLILEQYF. The chain employs TRBV5-6 and TRBJ2-7; possible D gene TRBD2, 6 bases. Germline CDR1 and CDR2: SGHDT and YYEEEE. This CDR3 is 17 amino acids long. Deletions cut 4 bases from V and 7 bases from J, with 27 bases between.

V and J are TRBV6-1 and TRBJ2-2; 7 bases agree with TRBD2. Germline CDR1 reads MNHNS; CDR2 reads SASEGT. The V and J ends lost 10 bases and 8 bases, in that order; junction bases with no gene match: 10. The CDR3 has 13 residues. The CDR3 sequence is CATLQREGGELFF. CDR3 sequence (DNA): TGTGCCACCTTACAGCGGGAAGGGGGGGAGCTGTTTTTT.

The chain recombines TRBV2 with TRBJ1-2; 10 bases line up with TRBD1. From germline, CDR1 is SNHLY and CDR2 FYNNEI. This CDR3 region has 13 residues. J gave up 8 bases and V 5 bases, and 5 bases lay outside the gene matches. The DNA of the CDR3 is TGTGCCAGCAGTTCCGGGACAGGGGAAGGCTACACCTTC. Translation gives CASSSGTGEGYTF.

The V and J genes are TRBV6-1 and TRBJ1-1; possibly TRBD1 for D (5 bases). This CDR3 contains 13 residues. Trimming took 6 bases from V and 4 from J, leaving 12 bases between them. Germline lookup yields CDR1 MNHNS and CDR2 SASEGT. Written as DNA, the CDR3 is TGTGCCAGCAGGTCGGGGGGAGTCACTGAAGCTTTCTTT. Protein product: CASRSGGVTEAFF.

By share, this clone ranks as hyperexpanded. This chain uses TRBV27 with TRBJ2-1; 7 bases line up with TRBD1. V gave up 0 bases and J gave up 1 base; unmatched junction bases: 3. The CDR3 is made up of 16 amino acids. From germline, CDR1 is MNHEY and CDR2 SMNVEV (reference sequence). CDR3 DNA sequence: TGTGCCAGCAGTTTATCACAGGGGATATCCTACAATGAGCAGTTCTTC. It codes for CASSLSQGISYNEQFF.

This chain links TRBV15 with TRBJ2-3; D is perhaps TRBD1 or TRBD2 (5 bases each). Germline V CDR1 and CDR2: LNHNV, YYDKDF (reference sequence). Trimming removed 0 bases at V and 6 bases at J, with 7 bases between. The CDR3 is 13 amino acids. The chain's CDR3 is CATSRDRGDTQYF. CDR3 DNA: TGTGCCACCAGCAGAGATCGGGGCGATACGCAGTATTTT.

The chain links TRBV18 to TRBJ1-5; no definite D call. V shed 6 bases and J shed 3 bases, with 12 bases lying between them. This CDR3 is 14 amino acids long. CDR1 and CDR2 from the germline V gene are KGHSH and LQKENI. As DNA, the CDR3 is TGTGCCAGCTCCCCGTGGGGTAACAATCAGCCCCAGCATTTT. It is translated as CASSPWGNNQPQHF.